A selection of T cell receptor beta chains follows, all from one sample in a study of graft-versus-host responses after intestinal transplantation. TCRdb keeps only in-frame clones here, not all; method: immunoSEQ multiplex PCR. Among just under 65,000 clones listed, 90% were seen once. Their cognate antigens are unknown. Specimen: unstimulated CD8+ T cells sorted from spleen or lymph node cells, collected before transplant. All receptors come from a human donor who was the organ donor for an intestinal transplant. CDR3s leave out the opening cysteine and the closing phenylalanine or tryptophan. A D gene is named only where the DNA matches it firmly.

v_call: TRBV29-1; d_call: TRBD2; cdr3_aa: SVGGSGRAPDTQY
v_call: TRBV10-3; d_call: NA; cdr3_aa: AISEGADGYT
v_call: TRBV5-1; d_call: NA; cdr3_aa: ASSFLRVAYNEQF
v_call: TRBV7-7; d_call: TRBD1; cdr3_aa: ASSPETGGEAF
v_call: TRBV4-3; d_call: TRBD1; cdr3_aa: ASSLGQGIHEQY
v_call: TRBV27; d_call: NA; cdr3_aa: ASRYGNQPQH
v_call: TRBV9; d_call: TRBD2; cdr3_aa: ASSVASGAATYEQY
v_call: TRBV11-2; d_call: TRBD2; cdr3_aa: ASSLVSGDYNEQF
v_call: TRBV5-6; d_call: TRBD2; cdr3_aa: ASSPPGGATKNIQY
v_call: TRBV10-3; d_call: TRBD1; cdr3_aa: AIRDRVFSEQY